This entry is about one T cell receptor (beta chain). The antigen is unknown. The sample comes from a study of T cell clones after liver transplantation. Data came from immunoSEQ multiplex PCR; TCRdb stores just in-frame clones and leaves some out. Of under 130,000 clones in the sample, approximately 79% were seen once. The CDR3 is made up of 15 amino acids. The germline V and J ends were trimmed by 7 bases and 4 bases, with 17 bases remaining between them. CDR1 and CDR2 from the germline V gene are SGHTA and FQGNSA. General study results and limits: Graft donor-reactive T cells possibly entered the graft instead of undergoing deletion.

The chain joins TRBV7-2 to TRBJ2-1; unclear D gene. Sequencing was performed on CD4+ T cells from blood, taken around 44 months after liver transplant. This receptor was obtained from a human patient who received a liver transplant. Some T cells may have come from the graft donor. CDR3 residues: CASTLGRSLYNEQFF. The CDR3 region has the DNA TGTGCCAGCACCCTCGGTAGAAGTTTATACAATGAGCAGTTCTTC.